The entry that follows covers one TCR beta chain sequence. Its antigen is undetermined. The data belong to a study of shared clonotypes between healthy human individuals. Study summary: The plates for each donor numbered three CD4 naive, three CD4 memory, two CD8 naive and one CD8 memory. Study observations and caveats: Against clonotypes common to all four donors, non-shared ones had lower generation probabilities.

Replicate PCRs run on sorted subsets employed 200 ng DNA, 25,000 to 35,000 T cell genomes. Only in-frame clones appear in the TCRdb table, and some are missing; sequencing was by immunoSEQ multiplex PCR. The sample yields around 750,000 clones, roughly 70% seen once. The CDR3 totals 16 residues. V lost 4 bases and J lost 7; bases outside the gene matches: 12. Germline values: CDR1 WNHNN, CDR2 SYGVQD (reference sequence). The origin of this receptor is a woman under 40 in good health. Sequenced: memory CD4+ T cells sorted from blood. The subset is: CD45RA-negative fraction. The rearrangement links TRBV10-1 to TRBJ2-5; 10 nucleotides line up with TRBD2. CDR3 amino acids: CASSASSGLASGTQYF. CDR3 nucleotides: TGCGCCAGCAGTGCCAGTTCGGGACTAGCGTCGGGGACCCAGTACTTC.